This T cell receptor beta chain was obtained from a study of CD8+ T cells in alopecia areata. Indicated treatment: oral pan-JAK inhibitor, 5-10 mg twice daily. The study team obtained lesional scalp punch biopsies and peripheral blood from alopecia areata patients. CD4+ and CD8+ T cells were sorted from PBMCs stained for CD3, CD4 and CD8. Extracted from the samples, RNA was reverse transcribed into cDNA to serve as the sequencing template. TCRdb's copy holds only in-frame clones and misses some; the assay was immunoSEQ multiplex PCR. The data show about 190,000 clones, with about 65% seen just once and roughly 1.3% held by the top ten. As for this clone: Its target is unknown.

This CDR3 is built from 12 residues. CDR1 is ENHRY, CDR2 SYGVKD, per germline. V dropped 2 bases and J dropped 14; count of bases not matched to a gene: 5. Study results and caveats: Sequencing of scalp tissue also captures the resident alphabeta T cells of normal skin. Expanded CD8+ clones among the top 100, as well as scalp clonality, were significantly decreased by tofacitinib.

The receptor's source is a human donor with alopecia areata. Sequencing was performed on CD4+ T cells sorted from blood, taken between weeks 49 and 50, from a patient treated with tofacitinib. The chain recombines TRBV10-3 with TRBJ1-4; 7 nucleotides align to TRBD1. This chain's CDR3 is CAISERQGELFF. The CDR3, as DNA: TGTGCCATCAGTGAGCGACAGGGAGAGCTGTTTTTT.